Each of the 16 T cell receptor beta chains below was sequenced from the same sample in a study of early T cells in non-severe SARS-CoV-2 infection. TCRdb fed the 5' RACE reads into MiXCR, producing one record per CDR3 protein. This repertoire shows over 95,000 distinct CDR3 sequences, 15% to 20% found once; its top ten account for roughly 1.3%. The source material was whole blood. The receptor source for this set is an adult who was a healthcare worker with PCR-confirmed SARS-CoV-2 infection or an uninfected control (not recorded which).

This chain uses TRBV4-3 with TRBJ2-1; 10 positions match TRBD1. Germline-derived CDR1 and CDR2 are LGHNA and YSLEER. The junction had 9 bases not matched to a gene; V was cut back by 2 bases and J by 2 bases. The CDR3 has 18 residues. CDR3 sequence reads: CASSQRQGAIVAYNEQFF. DNA of the CDR3: TGCGCCAGCAGCCAACGACAGGGGGCTATTGTTGCCTACAATGAGCAGTTCTTC.

This clonotype has a count of ten or more. The chain carries TRBV11-2 and TRBJ1-1, with TRBD1 identical over 8 bases. Trimming cost V 5 bases and J 1 base; bases outside gene matches: 3. The CDR3 runs to 14 residues. Germline CDR1 is SGHAT and CDR2 is FQNNGV. As DNA, the CDR3 is TGTGCCAGCAGCCCGGGACAGGCGAACACTGAAGCTTTCTTT. Its translation is CASSPGQANTEAFF.

The chain carries TRBV20-1 and TRBJ1-1; D not resolved. Germline values: CDR1 DFQATT, CDR2 SNEGSKA (reference sequence). The CDR3 contains 13 residues. V shed 0 bases and J shed 1 base, with 6 bases lying between them. The CDR3 sequence is CSARDLGNTEAFF. The CDR3 region has the DNA TGCAGTGCTAGAGATCTGGGGAACACTGAAGCTTTCTTT.

In DNA form, the CDR3 reads TGCGCCAGCAGCTTGCAACAGGGGGCTTACGAGCAGTACTTC. Its protein is CASSLQQGAYEQYF. The J gene is TRBJ2-7, the V gene TRBV5-1; 9 bases are shared with TRBD1. Germline V gene data show CDR1 as SGHRS and CDR2 as YFSETQ. With 1 base clipped from V and 4 bases from J, the junction kept 3 bases outside the gene matches. The CDR3 extends over 14 amino acids.

In DNA, the CDR3 is TGTGCCAGCTCACCACTAGCGGTCGCGAACACCGGGGAGCTGTTTTTT. Translated: CASSPLAVANTGELFF. V gene TRBV18 combines with J gene TRBJ2-2; tentatively, D is TRBD2 (6 bases). Germline V lookup: CDR1 KGHSH, CDR2 LQKENI. CDR3 length: 16 residues. Trimming stripped 1 base from V and 0 bases from J, with 9 bases between.

The chain is built from TRBV29-1 and TRBJ2-5; D possibly corresponds to TRBD1 (5 bases). There are 13 residues in the CDR3. Trimming took 2 bases from V and 1 from J, leaving 8 bases between them. The germline V gene has CDR1 SQVTM and CDR2 ANQGSEA. Here the CDR3 DNA reads TGCAGCGTTGAAAGGGGATCCCAAGAGACCCAGTACTTC. Translation gives CSVERGSQETQYF.

This clonotype was seen many times. The V and J genes are TRBV2 and TRBJ1-4; no clear D. CDR3 length: 15 residues. Trimming shortened V by 2 bases and J by 0 bases, and 7 bases separated the two germline ends. Germline V gives CDR1 SNHLY, CDR2 FYNNEI. CDR3 in amino acids: CASSESGATNEKLFF. The DNA for the CDR3 is TGTGCCAGCAGTGAATCGGGTGCAACTAATGAAAAACTGTTTTTT.

This clonotype has only a few counts. The CDR3 loop reads CSALDSSKNEQFF. The CDR3 DNA follows: TGCAGTGCTTTAGACTCCAGTAAGAATGAGCAGTTCTTC. The chain recombines TRBV20-1 with TRBJ2-1; the D is unclear. V was cut by 5 bases and J by 7 bases, with 15 bases left in between. From germline, CDR1 is DFQATT and CDR2 SNEGSKA (reference sequence). There are 13 residues in the CDR3.

This clonotype has just a few counts. The genes are TRBV28 and TRBJ2-7; 9 nucleotides agree with TRBD2. V trimming: 4 bases; J trimming: 0 bases; junction bases outside the gene matches: 4. Per the germline V gene, CDR1 is MDHEN and CDR2 is SYDVKM. The CDR3 sequence is 15 residues long. The CDR3 here is CASSSIAGASYEQYF. The CDR3 coding sequence is TGTGCCAGCAGTTCAATAGCGGGAGCCTCCTACGAGCAGTACTTC.

This chain joins TRBV5-1 and TRBJ2-3, with 11 nucleotides matching TRBD2. There are 16 residues in the CDR3. Germline V gene data show CDR1 as SGHRS and CDR2 as YFSETQ. The junction had 5 bases not matched to a gene; V was cut back by 3 bases and J by 2 bases. CDR3 bases: TGCGCCAGCAGCTCGGGACTAGCGGATCTCACAGATACGCAGTATTTT. As protein: CASSSGLADLTDTQYF.

This clonotype showed up just a few times. The chain combines TRBV12-3 or TRBV12-4 with TRBJ2-3; D is ambiguous. The ends were cut back, 6 bases at V and 4 bases at J, with 8 bases in the middle. The CDR3 is 12 amino acids. The CDR3 DNA reads TGTGCCAGCAGCACCCCGCCAGATACGCAGTATTTT. This codes for CASSTPPDTQYF.

This clonotype has a handful of counts. The chain is built from TRBV24-1 and TRBJ1-1; possible D gene TRBD1, 5 bases. Germline CDR1 and CDR2: KGHDR and SFDVKD. With 3 bases removed from V and 3 bases from J, the gap between germline ends came to 16 bases. The CDR3 spans 16 residues. The CDR3 sequence is CATSDVLGVLDTEAFF. CDR3 bases: TGTGCCACCAGTGATGTGTTGGGGGTTTTGGACACTGAAGCTTTCTTT.

The chain is built from TRBV12-3 or TRBV12-4 and TRBJ2-2, with D possibly TRBD2 on 5 matching bases. V dropped 1 base and J dropped 4 bases, with 7 bases sitting between them. CDR3 length: 14 amino acids. Here the CDR3 reads CASSLGRGTGELFF. DNA for the CDR3: TGTGCCAGCAGTTTAGGACGGGGCACCGGGGAGCTGTTTTTT.

In its sample, this clonotype was seen a few times. This chain uses TRBV7-9 with TRBJ2-3, with 10 bases that match TRBD2. Germline loops: CDR1 SEHNR, CDR2 FQNEAQ (reference sequence). CDR3 length: 16 residues. V trimming: 7 bases; J trimming: 0 bases; junction bases outside the gene matches: 7. The CDR3 here is CASIPSGGPSTDTQYF. For the CDR3, the DNA is TGTGCCAGCATACCTAGCGGGGGTCCTAGCACAGATACGCAGTATTTT.

This chain uses TRBV25-1 with TRBJ1-1; TRBD1 matches 7 bases. Germline CDR1 MGHDK, CDR2 SYGVNS. There are 15 residues in the CDR3. With V trimmed by 1 base and J by 5 bases, 7 bases remained unmatched. The CDR3 nucleotides are TGTGCCAGCAGTGAATTCAGGGGGAGGGAAACTGAAGCTTTCTTT. Translating it yields CASSEFRGRETEAFF.

This clonotype has more than one count but fewer than ten. V gene TRBV11-2 combines with J gene TRBJ2-7; D unclear. Trimming removed 5 bases at V and 3 bases at J, with 8 bases between. This CDR3 is built from 12 residues. CDR1 is SGHAT, CDR2 FQNNGV, per germline. CDR3 residues: CASSPEYYEQYF. CDR3 nucleotide sequence: TGTGCCAGCAGCCCAGAGTACTACGAGCAGTACTTC.